The subject of this entry is one TCR beta chain. Its antigen is still unknown. The CDR3 totals 18 residues. After removal of 5 bases from V and 1 base from J, the junction contained 11 bases not matched to a gene. Germline CDR1 and CDR2: SGHDN and FVKESK. The entry originates in a study of T cells after yellow fever vaccination. 5'RACE template switching produced TCR cDNA carrying a universal primer site and UMIs. TCRdb re-called the 5' RACE reads with MiXCR, one entry per CDR3 protein. The sample includes about 99,000 distinct CDR3 sequences, around 5.5% of them seen just once. Study-wide results and limits: At around 95% for CD4 and just over 85% for CD8, most primary-vaccination clones showed up again after the booster. A small share of clonotypes appeared in both CD4 and CD8 compartments.

The sample in question was CD8+ T cells sorted from PBMCs, obtained 10 days after the yellow fever booster vaccination. The V and J genes are TRBV14 and TRBJ2-3, with 11 nucleotides matching TRBD2. The TCR sequence derives from a man between 18 and 35 years old who received the YFV17D yellow fever vaccine. CDR3 residues: CASSEWASGGPGTDTQYF. CDR3 coding DNA: TGTGCCAGCAGCGAATGGGCTAGCGGGGGGCCCGGCACAGATACGCAGTATTTT.